The 17 T cell receptor beta chains reported below all come from one sample, sequenced in a study of tumor and adjacent non-tumor tissue in lung cancer. The template was RNA from unsorted bulk tissue. A modified ARM-PCR protocol with three rounds of nested PCR amplified TCRbeta. TCRdb called the multiplex PCR reads again in MiXCR, with one record for every CDR3 protein. Here the sample spans some 90,000 distinct CDR3 sequences, around three fifths being singletons. Sequencing was performed on lung tumor tissue. These receptor sequences come from a man between 65 and 79 years old with non-small cell lung cancer.

There are a few counts of this clonotype. A much larger clone lies one base from this, so it may be a read error. The chain carries TRBV12-3 or TRBV12-4 and TRBJ1-1, with D unclear. The CDR3 extends over 13 amino acids. The CDR3: CASSADGNTGAFF. The CDR3, as DNA: TGTGCCAGCAGCGCCGACGGGAACACTGGAGCTTTCTTT.

A remark on this clonotype: This CDR3 fails to terminate in the conserved phenylalanine or tryptophan, so it likely reflects a read error. The chain uses TRBV10-3 and TRBJ2-7; maybe TRBD2 (6 bases). CDR3 length: 12 residues. Germline loops: CDR1 ENHRY, CDR2 SYGVKD. In DNA form, the CDR3 reads TGTGCCACCCGGGGAGGCTCCTGCGAGCAGTACTCC. It is translated as CATRGGSCEQYS.

Comment on this clonotype: A read error may explain this, as a much larger clone is one base away. In nucleotides, the CDR3 is TGTTCCATCCGGGACAGGGGTCTCTCTGGGGCCAACGTCCTGACTTTC. It is translated as CSIRDRGLSGANVLTF. The chain is built from TRBV12-3 or TRBV12-4 and TRBJ2-6; 10 bases map to TRBD1. The CDR3 length is 16 residues.

As regards this clonotype: The junction shows a germline mismatch at one end, possibly a read error. The V and J genes are TRBV29-1 and TRBJ2-5; D might be TRBD2 (6 bases). Matching the DNA end better, TRBJ2-1 makes the J call doubtful. This CDR3 comprises 12 residues. Germline CDR1 SQVTM, CDR2 ANQGSEA. CDR3 bases: TGCGGCGTTGATCCGGGGAGGCAGACCCAGTTCTTC. It translates to CGVDPGRQTQFF.

This clonotype was counted many times. V is TRBV12-3 or TRBV12-4 and J is TRBJ2-2; D gene uncertain. The CDR3 runs to 15 residues. Trimming left V 3 bases short and J 3 bases short, with 11 bases between. The CDR3 sequence is CASSFGRYHTGELFF. CDR3 nucleotides: TGTGCCAGCAGTTTCGGCAGGTACCACACCGGGGAGCTGTTTTTT.

The V call is TRBV28, the J call TRBJ2-3; 7 bases agree with TRBD2. Germline V CDR1 and CDR2: MDHEN, SYDVKM. The CDR3 sequence is 11 residues long. CDR3 residues: CVTTGGDTQYF. The CDR3 DNA reads TGTGTCACCACGGGGGGAGATACGCAGTATTTT.

This clonotype has a handful of counts. This chain links TRBV7-9 with TRBJ2-1; no definite D call. Trimming cost V 3 bases and J 10 bases, with 16 bases left between them. CDR1 and CDR2 (germline): SEHNR, FQNEAQ (reference sequence). The CDR3 covers 14 residues. CDR3 residues: CASSFQDLSKEQFF. The CDR3 nucleotides read TGTGCCAGCAGCTTTCAGGACCTGTCTAAAGAGCAGTTCTTC. Using reference TRBV7-9 and TRBJ2-1 for the parts outside the CDR3, the full variable domain is DTGVSQNPRHKITKRGQNVTFRCDPISEHNRLYWYRQTLGQGPEFLTYFQNEAQLEKSRLLSDRFSAERPKGSFSTLEIQRTEQGDSAMYLCASSFQDLSKEQFFGPGTRLTVL.

This clonotype occurred a few times. The gene calls are TRBV6-1 and TRBJ2-7; D unclear. The CDR3 totals 14 residues. Germline-derived CDR1 and CDR2 are MNHNS and SASEGT. V lost 10 bases and J 4 bases, leaving 20 bases between the germline ends. The DNA of the CDR3 is TGTGCCACAGCCCCTTCAGAGAAGGGTTACGAGCAGTACTTC. Translation gives CATAPSEKGYEQYF.

The rearrangement joins TRBV5-4 to TRBJ2-5; D call uncertain. Between the trimmed V and J ends, which lost 0 bases and 3 bases, there was a span of 9 bases. The CDR3 is 14 residues long. Germline V gene data show CDR1 as SGHNT and CDR2 as YYREEE (reference sequence). In DNA form, the CDR3 reads TGTGCCAGCAGCTTGGCAGCGATAAAAGAGACCCAGTACTTC. This gives the protein CASSLAAIKETQYF.

V and J are TRBV20-1 and TRBJ2-1; TRBD2 agrees at 12 bases. The CDR3 is 14 amino acids. V lost 1 base to trimming and J lost 9 bases; unmatched junction nucleotides: 4. Germline values: CDR1 DFQATT, CDR2 SNEGSKA (reference sequence). The CDR3 DNA is TGCAGTGCTAGAGGGCTAGCGGGAGGGGGTGAGCAGTTCTTC. The encoded protein is CSARGLAGGGEQFF.

V and J are TRBV29-1 and TRBJ1-1, with no clear D. Germline loops: CDR1 SQVTM, CDR2 ANQGSEA. Trimming pared 4 bases from V and 5 bases from J, leaving 11 bases between. The CDR3 loop spans 12 amino acids. CDR3 DNA: TGCAGCGTTGCAGGAGCGAAGACTGAAGCTTTCTTT. It is translated as CSVAGAKTEAFF.

The table lists this clonotype with a few counts. A much bigger clone sits one base away, suggesting this may be a read error. The gene calls are TRBV5-5 and TRBJ2-7, with D possibly TRBD1 on 5 matching bases. Trimming pared 0 bases from V and 2 bases from J, leaving 6 bases between. Looked up from germline, CDR1 is SGHKS and CDR2 is YYEKEE (reference sequence). CDR3 length: 13 residues. The CDR3: CASSLAGPYEQYF. Here the CDR3 DNA reads TGTGCCAGCAGCTTGGCAGGGCCCTACGAGCAGTACTTC.

In this sample, this clonotype turned up many times. The chain has TRBV29-1 and TRBJ1-3; no definite D call. Germline V gene lookup returns CDR1 SQVTM and CDR2 ANQGSEA. Trimming pared 7 bases from V and 4 bases from J, leaving 14 bases between. There are 13 residues in the CDR3. CDR3 residues: CSAALSRGNTIYF. The CDR3, as DNA: TGCAGCGCTGCCCTCTCCAGGGGAAACACCATATATTTT.

In DNA form, the CDR3 reads TGCGCCAGTACCTACCGAAGGGGAGTAGAGACCCAGTACTTC. Its translation is CASTYRRGVETQYF. The genes are TRBV5-1 and TRBJ2-5; D tentatively reads TRBD1 or TRBD2 (5 bases each). This CDR3 region has 14 residues. Trimming cost V 8 bases and J 4 bases, with 18 bases left between them. Per germline, CDR1 SGHRS and CDR2 YFSETQ.

Details on this clonotype: One junction end does not reproduce the germline sequence, and a read error may be involved. This chain's CDR3 is CVNNPRTVLAKSIQYF. The DNA of the CDR3 is TGTGTCAACAACCCTCGGACTGTATTAGCCAAAAGCATTCAGTACTTC. The chain uses TRBV11-2 and TRBJ2-4, with D perhaps matching TRBD2 (5 bases). The germline CDR1 and CDR2 sequences are SGHAT and FQNNGV. The CDR3 sequence is 16 residues long.

Concerning this clonotype: The CDR3 does not end in the conserved phenylalanine or tryptophan, so this is likely a read error. V usage is TRBV10-3 and J usage is TRBJ2-1, with TRBD2 matching 7 bases. V shed 6 bases, J shed 0 bases, and the junction held 11 bases outside the gene matches. Per the germline V gene, CDR1 is ENHRY and CDR2 is SYGVKD. The CDR3 spans 17 residues. The chain's CDR3 is CAIRPGLTGSSYNEQFS. In DNA form, the CDR3 reads TGTGCCATCAGGCCGGGACTAACGGGGAGCTCCTACAATGAGCAGTTCTCC.

This clonotype was counted only a few times. The junction does not match germline at one end; this may be a read error. This chain uses TRBV10-2 with TRBJ2-2; D uncertain. In germline, CDR1 is WSHSY, CDR2 SAAADI. The CDR3 length is 14 residues. The CDR3 DNA reads as TGCGCCAGCAGCGGCACCCCGAACACCGAGGAGCTGTTTTTT. Amino acid sequence: CASSGTPNTEELFF.